This T cell receptor beta chain was identified during a study of blood T cell repertoires in COVID-19. About the research overall: Both acute and convalescent COVID-19 samples were obtained from the United States, Italy and Spain. In each case, the material was cDNA or gDNA derived from T cells, B-cell-depleted T cells, or PBMCs.

The CDR3 sequence is 15 residues long. Deletions cut 4 bases from V and 5 bases from J, with 16 bases between. The germline V gene encodes CDR1 SGHNT and CDR2 YYREEE (reference sequence). The repertoire was sequenced with immunoSEQ multiplex PCR; TCRdb's copy has only in-frame clones and lacks some. Of 55,000 to 85,000 clones listed, roughly four fifths were seen once; the top ten hold roughly 0.83%. The receptor was derived from a woman in her seventies with acute or convalescent COVID-19. The rearrangement joins TRBV5-4 to TRBJ2-1, with D maybe TRBD1 (5 bases). Sequencing was done on a sample of peripheral blood. DNA of the CDR3: TGTGCCAGCAGCCTGGGCCCGGCGACAGACAATGAGCAGTTCTTC. Amino acid sequence: CASSLGPATDNEQFF. Looking up the rest from reference TRBV5-4 and TRBJ2-1 gives the full variable domain: ETGVTQSPTHLIKTRGQQVTLRCSSQSGHNTVSWYQQALGQGPQFIFQYYREEENGRGNFPPRFSGLQFPNYSSELNVNALELDDSALYLCASSLGPATDNEQFFGPGTRLTVL.